This TCR beta chain was retrieved from a study of post-analysis software for immune sequencing data. Study-wide context: Recorded subtypes: relapsing-remitting, secondary progressive, progressive-relapsing; some patients unannotated. Whole-study findings and limits: Controls had significantly higher normalized Chao1 diversity than multiple sclerosis patients. Roughly five TRBV segments were significantly more frequent in patients than in controls. TRBV5-6, TRBV5-1 and TRBV20-1 were among these segments. Samples from one preparation batch, clustered by F measure, grouped strongly together.

Ten or more counts support this clonotype. Antigen unknown. TCR beta cDNA libraries included unique molecular identifiers. TCRdb re-analysed the PCR reads in MiXCR, keeping a single row per CDR3 protein. The sample shows 380,000 or so distinct CDR3 sequences, approximately 33% of them seen only once. This CDR3 contains 17 residues. Per the germline V gene, CDR1 is MNHNS and CDR2 is SASEGT. Trimming at V came to 6 bases and at J to 4 bases, leaving 11 bases not matched to a gene. The origin of this receptor is a girl under 18 with multiple sclerosis. Sequences were obtained from blood. The chain couples TRBV6-1 to TRBJ2-2, with 10 bases lining up with TRBD2. CDR3 bases: TGTGCCAGCAGCCAAATCGGACTAGCGGAGGGCACCGGGGAGCTGTTTTTT. Residues: CASSQIGLAEGTGELFF.